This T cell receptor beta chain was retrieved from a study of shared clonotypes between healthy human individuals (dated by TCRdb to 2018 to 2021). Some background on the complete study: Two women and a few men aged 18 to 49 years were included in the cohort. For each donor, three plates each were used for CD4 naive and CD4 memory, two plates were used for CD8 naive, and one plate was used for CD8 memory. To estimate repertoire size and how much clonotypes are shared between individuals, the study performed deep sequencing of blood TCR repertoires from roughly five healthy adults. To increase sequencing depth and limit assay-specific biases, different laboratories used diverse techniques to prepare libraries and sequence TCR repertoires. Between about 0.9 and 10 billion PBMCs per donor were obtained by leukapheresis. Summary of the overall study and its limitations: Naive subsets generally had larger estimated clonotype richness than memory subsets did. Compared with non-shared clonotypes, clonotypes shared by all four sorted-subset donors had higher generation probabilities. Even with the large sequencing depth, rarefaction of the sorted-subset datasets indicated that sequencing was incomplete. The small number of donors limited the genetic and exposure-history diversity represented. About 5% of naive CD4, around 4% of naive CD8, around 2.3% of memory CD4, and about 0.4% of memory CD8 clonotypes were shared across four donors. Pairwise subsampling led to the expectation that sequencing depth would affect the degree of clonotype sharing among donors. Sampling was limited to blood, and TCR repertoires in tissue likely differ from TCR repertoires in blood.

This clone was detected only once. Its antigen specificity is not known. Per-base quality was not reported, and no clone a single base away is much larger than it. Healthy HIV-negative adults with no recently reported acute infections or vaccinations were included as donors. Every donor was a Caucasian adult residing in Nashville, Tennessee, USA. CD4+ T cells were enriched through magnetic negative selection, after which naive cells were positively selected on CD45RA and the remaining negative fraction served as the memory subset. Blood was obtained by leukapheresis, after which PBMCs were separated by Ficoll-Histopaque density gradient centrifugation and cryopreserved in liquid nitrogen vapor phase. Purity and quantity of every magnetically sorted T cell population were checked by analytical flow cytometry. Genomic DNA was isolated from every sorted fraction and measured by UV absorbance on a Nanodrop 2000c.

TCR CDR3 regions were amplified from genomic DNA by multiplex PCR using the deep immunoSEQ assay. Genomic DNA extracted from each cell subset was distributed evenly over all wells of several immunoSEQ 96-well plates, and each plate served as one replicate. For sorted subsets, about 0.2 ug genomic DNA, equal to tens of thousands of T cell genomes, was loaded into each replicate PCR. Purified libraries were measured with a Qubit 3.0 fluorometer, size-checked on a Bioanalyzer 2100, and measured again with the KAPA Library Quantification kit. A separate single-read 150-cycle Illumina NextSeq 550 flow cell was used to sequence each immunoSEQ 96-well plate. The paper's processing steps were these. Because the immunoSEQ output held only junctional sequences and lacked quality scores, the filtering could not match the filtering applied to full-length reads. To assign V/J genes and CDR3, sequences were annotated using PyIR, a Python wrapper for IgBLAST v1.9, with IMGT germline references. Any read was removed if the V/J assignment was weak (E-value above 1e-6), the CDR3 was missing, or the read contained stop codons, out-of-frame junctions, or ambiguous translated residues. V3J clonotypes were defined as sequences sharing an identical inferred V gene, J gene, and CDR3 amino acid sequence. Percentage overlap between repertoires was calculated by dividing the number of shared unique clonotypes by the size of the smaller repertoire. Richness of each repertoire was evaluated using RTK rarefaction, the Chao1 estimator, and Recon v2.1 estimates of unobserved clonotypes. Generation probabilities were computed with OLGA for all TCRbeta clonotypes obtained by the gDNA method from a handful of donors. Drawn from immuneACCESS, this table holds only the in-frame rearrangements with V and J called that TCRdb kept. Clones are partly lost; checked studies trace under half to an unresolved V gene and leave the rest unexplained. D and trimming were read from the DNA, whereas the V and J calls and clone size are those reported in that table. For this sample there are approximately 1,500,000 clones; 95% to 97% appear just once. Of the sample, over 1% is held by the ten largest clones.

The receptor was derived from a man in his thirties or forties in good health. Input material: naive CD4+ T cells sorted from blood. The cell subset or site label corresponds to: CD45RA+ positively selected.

The DNA reads TGTGCCAGCAGTCTATTGGGTGGCGGGAGTCTGACAGATACGCAGTATTTT. This translates into CASSLLGGGSLTDTQYF. This sequence uses TRBV28 and TRBJ2-3; 7 bases in between match TRBD2. Trimming takes 5 bases off V and 3 bases off J; junction bases not matched to a gene: 14. CDR1 MDHEN and CDR2 SYDVKM were looked up in the germline V gene. The CDR3 holds 17 amino acids from the cysteine to the phenylalanine. Only the CDR3 region is kept as DNA, spanning 51 bases read in frame from base 1.